The sequence of this TCR beta chain was determined in a study of beta chain features in type 1 diabetes (dated by TCRdb to the late 2010s). At the level of the whole study: No differences in mean age, gender distribution, total cell number or subset yield were found between patients and healthy donors. A total of 85 million to 110 million sorted cells were examined across all samples, and RNA yield correlated strongly with the number of cells per subset. In the study, recently diagnosed type 1 diabetes patients and matched healthy donors were compared on the TCRB repertoires of their sorted circulating CD4+ T cell subsets. Regulatory and stem cell-like memory subsets were obtained from only 8 patients and roughly eight healthy donors, while naive and central memory subsets were obtained from all 30 or so donors.

Findings and caveats that apply to the study as a whole: Naive, central memory and regulatory TCRB repertoires appeared more similar among patients than among healthy donors. Patients with type 1 diabetes made fewer insertions and deleted more nucleotides at VDJ recombination sites, implying thymic rearrangement abnormalities. Because cDNA was sequenced instead of genomic DNA, highly expressing activated cells could be over-represented, though the groups showed no difference in activation or CD3 levels. HLA sub-analyses involved small numbers of individuals, so any influence of HLA type on TCRB rearrangement remained unresolved. In all four CD4+ subsets, TCRB CDR3 length was moderately but significantly shorter in type 1 diabetes patients. PCR may preferentially amplify shorter templates, but because patient and control samples were amplified and corrected together, any resulting skew would affect both groups equally.

This clone turned up a few times. Its antigen specificity is not known. Within one base of it there is no much larger clone, and no base qualities were kept. The High Capacity cDNA Reverse Transcription Kit was used to reverse transcribe all of the isolated RNA, meaning that expressed TCRB transcripts were what got sequenced. Naive, central memory and regulatory T cell samples underwent deep immunoSEQ sequencing, averaging approximately 3.5 million total reads per sample. Sorted cells were lysed in RLT buffer, and RNA was extracted using DNase-treated RNeasy Micro or Mini kits according to cell number. Each cell subset was processed on its own to prevent cross-contamination, while patient and healthy donor samples were processed together. TCRB sequences were amplified from cDNA with the immunoSEQ multiplex PCR, producing 87-bp fragments spanning the CDR3 region. Amplicons were sequenced on the Illumina HiSeq platform. The original methods were these. PCR bias was corrected computationally using synthetic template baselines, and reads within Hamming distance 2 were collapsed, with unmergeable singletons discarded. Reads were aligned against IMGT so that V, D and J genes, CDR3 length and insertions or deletions at six rearrangement sites could be assigned. Within each subset, clonotype counts were normalized to the number of sorted cells before true diversity and Gini coefficients were calculated with the tcR R package. The overlap coefficient, calculated on TCRB nucleotide sequences, was used to quantify repertoire sharing. Out-of-frame TCRB sequences from naive cells were analyzed to stand in for the pre-selection repertoire. This is the immuneACCESS table as TCRdb keeps it, with only in-frame sequences that have V and J called. A part of the clones is gone; compared with another copy, unresolved V genes explain less than half, and the rest is unexplained. The V and J calls and clone size are taken from that table; D and trimming were inferred from the DNA. For this sample the table gives roughly 610,000 clones, of which around a sixth were detected only once. The top ten hold around 0.1% of the sample.

CDR1 and CDR2 (SNHLY, FYNNEI) derive from the germline V gene. V was cut back by 3 bases and J by 6 bases, leaving a gap of 15 bases between them. The CDR3, from cysteine to phenylalanine, totals 15 residues. Left in the record is the CDR3 DNA by itself, 45 bases read in frame from the first base. A single peripheral blood draw of around 100 mL on average was collected from each donor into heparinised tubes. Using a panel that included CD45RO, CCR7, CD25, CD127, CD95 and CD27, naive, central memory, regulatory and stem cell-like memory CD4+ T cells were sorted on a BD FACSAria II. Purity was above 95% for every sorted population. PBMCs were separated immediately by Lymphoprep density gradient centrifugation and were stained directly, without being cultured. So that batch effects would be minimized, each experiment stained and sorted samples in pairs, pairing one healthy donor with one patient.

The sample taken for sequencing was naive CD4+ T cells from blood. The cell subset or site label here, explained by the study, means: true naive CD4+ T cells. Recombination linked TRBV2 to TRBJ1-5, with the identity of the D gene unclear. The clonotype was recovered from a man aged 18 to 30 in good health. The CDR3 protein is CASSDGRRLFQPQHF. The DNA is as follows: TGTGCCAGCAGTGATGGACGGAGACTTTTTCAGCCCCAGCATTTT.